These 16 T cell receptor beta chains share one sample of origin, sequenced in a study of identical twins. TCRdb reprocessed the 5' RACE reads via MiXCR and lists one record per CDR3 protein. This table holds some 300,000 distinct CDR3 sequences, over 9% found once. These same records also appear under a second study, on yellow fever vaccine responses in identical twins.

Sequencing input: CD8+ T cells sorted from blood. The receptors stem from a woman aged 18 to 35 in good health.

This clonotype was detected many times. J is TRBJ2-1 and V is TRBV20-1; D is unclear. The germline V gene has CDR1 DFQATT and CDR2 SNEGSKA (reference sequence). This CDR3 has 13 residues. Trimming removed 1 base at V and 9 bases at J, with 13 bases between. CDR3 sequence: CSARGSYDIEQFF. The CDR3 DNA reads TGCAGTGCTAGAGGCTCGTATGACATTGAGCAGTTCTTC.

The chain employs TRBV5-6 and TRBJ2-5; 9 bases fit TRBD1. V was pared by 4 bases and J by 4 bases, with 8 bases of the junction left unmatched. The CDR3 runs to 15 residues. Germline V gene sequence: CDR1 SGHDT, CDR2 YYEEEE. CDR3 sequence: CASSGMTGGGETQYF. The DNA for the CDR3 is TGTGCCAGCAGCGGGATGACAGGGGGAGGAGAGACCCAGTACTTC.

The V and J genes are TRBV7-9 and TRBJ2-3; 8 positions match TRBD2. The CDR3 length is 14 residues. Germline V gives CDR1 SEHNR, CDR2 FQNEAQ (reference sequence). Germline trimming cut 2 bases from V and 5 bases from J; bases unmatched to any gene: 3. The CDR3 DNA follows: TGTGCCAGCAGCTTAACGGGGGGGATAGATACGCAGTATTTT. It translates to CASSLTGGIDTQYF. Full variable domain (outside the CDR3, taken from reference TRBV7-9 and TRBJ2-3): DTGVSQNPRHKITKRGQNVTFRCDPISEHNRLYWYRQTLGQGPEFLTYFQNEAQLEKSRLLSDRFSAERPKGSFSTLEIQRTEQGDSAMYLCASSLTGGIDTQYFGPGTRLTVL.

This clonotype was observed a few times. The chain employs TRBV3-1 and TRBJ2-1, with a possible D match to TRBD2 (5 bases). The germline V gene encodes CDR1 LGHDT and CDR2 YNNKEL (reference sequence). There are 14 residues in the CDR3. Trimming removed 4 bases from V and 8 bases from J, with 15 bases in between. The CDR3 coding sequence is TGTGCCAGCAGCCCAACGGACTGGCGGGATGAGCAGTTCTTC. Translating it yields CASSPTDWRDEQFF.

V gene TRBV6-1 combines with J gene TRBJ2-3, with 10 bases fitting TRBD2. Germline V CDR1 and CDR2: MNHNS, SASEGT. V lost 4 bases and J lost 1; bases outside the gene matches: 8. The CDR3 consists of 17 residues. The CDR3 loop is CASSVVIGTSGTDTQYF. The DNA of the CDR3 is TGTGCCAGCAGTGTAGTAATAGGGACTAGCGGCACAGATACGCAGTATTTT.

The chain is built from TRBV11-1 and TRBJ2-2; D possibly corresponds to TRBD1 (5 bases). The CDR3 spans 20 residues. Per germline, CDR1 SGHAT and CDR2 FQDESV (reference sequence). The germline V and J ends were trimmed by 2 bases and 2 bases, with 24 bases remaining between them. Here the CDR3 reads CASSLFFFGVAGQNTGELFF. DNA for the CDR3: TGTGCCAGCAGCTTATTCTTTTTTGGAGTAGCAGGACAAAACACCGGGGAGCTGTTTTTT.

Turning to this clonotype: This may arise from a read error, as a much more abundant clone is one base away. The J gene is TRBJ1-2, the V gene TRBV12-3 or TRBV12-4; a weak D match, TRBD1 (6 bases). Trimming removed 3 bases from V and 7 bases from J, with 24 bases in between. The length of the CDR3 is 17 residues. CDR3 residues: CASSFSIFGQRLVGYTF. In DNA form, the CDR3 reads TGTGCCAGCAGTTTCTCCATTTTTGGACAGAGACTTGTTGGCTACACCTTC.

This clonotype has only a few counts. The chain carries TRBV28 and TRBJ1-2; D not resolved. V lost 7 bases and J lost 3, with 15 bases in between. This CDR3 has 14 residues. Germline V lookup: CDR1 MDHEN, CDR2 SYDVKM. In DNA form, the CDR3 reads TGTGCCAGCATTGGGATCCTCCGGGACTATGGCTACACCTTC. This encodes CASIGILRDYGYTF.

This clonotype has only a few counts. The chain employs TRBV20-1 and TRBJ1-2; D not resolved. Germline V gene data show CDR1 as DFQATT and CDR2 as SNEGSKA (reference sequence). V shed 3 bases and J shed 8 bases, with 7 bases lying between them. CDR3 length: 10 residues. The CDR3 spells CSASFIGYTF. The CDR3 DNA reads as TGCAGTGCTAGCTTCATCGGCTACACCTTC.

The genes are TRBV5-4 and TRBJ2-1; 8 nucleotides line up with TRBD1. Germline values: CDR1 SGHNT, CDR2 YYREEE (reference sequence). V trimming: 0 bases; J trimming: 3 bases; junction bases outside the gene matches: 5. The CDR3 is 16 residues long. CDR3 sequence: CASSLGLGTGYNEQFF. CDR3 nucleotides: TGTGCCAGCAGCTTGGGTCTGGGGACAGGCTACAATGAGCAGTTCTTC.

This clonotype was found a few times. The chain couples TRBV20-1 to TRBJ2-5; 8 positions match TRBD1. V gave up 6 bases and J gave up 1 base; unmatched junction bases: 10. This CDR3 is built from 15 residues. Germline assignment: CDR1 DFQATT and CDR2 SNEGSKA (reference sequence). CDR3 nucleotides: TGCAGTGCCTTCCAGAGGACAGGGCTCCAAGAGACCCAGTACTTC. This translates into CSAFQRTGLQETQYF.

This chain joins TRBV20-1 and TRBJ2-2; TRBD2 is a possible D gene (5 bases). Germline CDR1 and CDR2: DFQATT and SNEGSKA (reference sequence). This CDR3 region has 16 residues. Trimming cost V 6 bases and J 4 bases, with 21 bases left between them. The DNA of the CDR3 is TGCAGTGCAACAAGGATTAGCGCCAAGGGCACCGGGGAGCTGTTTTTT. The encoded protein is CSATRISAKGTGELFF.

This clonotype has a handful of counts. CDR3 DNA: TGCAGTGCCTCCGACAGGGAGGTAAACACCGGGGAGCTGTTTTTT. Encoded protein: CSASDREVNTGELFF. J is TRBJ2-2 and V is TRBV20-1, with a tentative D call TRBD1 (7 bases). CDR3 size: 15 residues. With 6 bases removed from V and 2 bases from J, the gap between germline ends came to 16 bases. CDR1 DFQATT and CDR2 SNEGSKA come from the germline V gene (reference sequence).

The V gene is TRBV27, the J gene TRBJ2-1; 8 bases line up with TRBD2. The CDR3 covers 15 residues. V gave up 5 bases and J gave up 4 bases; unmatched junction bases: 7. Germline CDR1 is MNHEY and CDR2 is SMNVEV (reference sequence). In nucleotides, the CDR3 is TGTGCCAGCAGTCTCGTAGCGGGGCTTTACAATGAGCAGTTCTTC. Protein product: CASSLVAGLYNEQFF.

The chain links TRBV4-1 to TRBJ1-4; 8 bases match TRBD1. The CDR3 is 15 residues long. In germline, CDR1 is MGHRA, CDR2 YSYEKL. V shed 3 bases and J 8 bases; nucleotides not matched to a gene: 8. CDR3 protein: CASSQTRGLVEKLFF. The DNA for the CDR3 is TGCGCCAGCAGCCAGACCAGGGGGCTAGTAGAAAAACTGTTTTTT.

This chain's CDR3 is CASSQHWNTEAFF. The CDR3 nucleotides are TGTGCCAGCAGCCAGCATTGGAACACTGAAGCTTTCTTT. The rearrangement links TRBV28 to TRBJ1-1; the D is unclear. Germline CDR1 reads MDHEN; CDR2 reads SYDVKM. The CDR3 has 13 amino acids. Trimming stripped 6 bases from V and 1 base from J, with 9 bases between. The full variable domain, completed using reference TRBV28 and TRBJ1-1, is DVKVTQSSRYLVKRTGEKVFLECVQDMDHENMFWYRQDPGLGLRLIYFSYDVKMKEKGDIPEGYSVSREKKERFSLILESASTNQTSMYLCASSQHWNTEAFFGQGTRLTVV.